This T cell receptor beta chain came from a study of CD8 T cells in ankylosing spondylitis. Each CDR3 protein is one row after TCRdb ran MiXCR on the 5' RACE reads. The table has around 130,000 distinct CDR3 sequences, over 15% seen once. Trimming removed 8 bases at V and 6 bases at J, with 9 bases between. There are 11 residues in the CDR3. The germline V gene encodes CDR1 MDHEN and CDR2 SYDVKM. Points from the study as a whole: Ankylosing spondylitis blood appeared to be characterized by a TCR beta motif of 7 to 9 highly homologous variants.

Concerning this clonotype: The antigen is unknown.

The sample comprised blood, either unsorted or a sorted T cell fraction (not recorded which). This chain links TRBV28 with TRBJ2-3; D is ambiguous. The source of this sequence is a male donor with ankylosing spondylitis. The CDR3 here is CASCVSDTQYF. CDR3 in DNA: TGTGCCAGCTGCGTTTCGGATACGCAGTATTTT.